The source of this T cell receptor (beta chain) is a study of T-cell reconstitution after alpha-beta-depleted transplantation in children. TCRbeta library construction was performed incorporating unique molecular identifiers. Using its own MiXCR run on the PCR reads, TCRdb lists one record per CDR3 protein. The sample lists about 500,000 distinct CDR3 sequences; about 30% were seen once. Germline CDR1 and CDR2: SGHRS and YFSETQ. Trimming pared 0 bases from V and 5 bases from J, leaving 12 bases between. The CDR3 is made up of 15 amino acids. The receptor comes from a human donor who donated a stem cell graft to a child with aplastic anemia. J is TRBJ2-1 and V is TRBV5-1, with D hard to call. The sequenced sample was PBMCs from the stem cell graft donor, obtained from the stem cell graft. The CDR3 DNA is TGCGCCAGCAGCTTGGTGGATCCAGTTCACAATGAGCAGTTCTTC. Its protein product is CASSLVDPVHNEQFF.